This T cell receptor (beta chain) was observed in a study of PD-L1 blockade in urothelial cancer. Study at large: It was at 3 weeks (second dose) and 6 weeks after treatment start that blood was analyzed.

Concerning this clone itself: Its specificity is unknown.

Study-level points and caveats: Blood TCR clonality below the median before treatment was a predictor of better survival. Durable-benefit patients showed greater tumor-associated blood clone expansion at 3 weeks.

Time point specified: pretreatment peripheral blood. Germline assignment: CDR1 SEHNR and CDR2 FQNEAQ (reference sequence). V gave up 3 bases and J gave up 6 bases, with 12 bases separating them. The CDR3 extends over 13 amino acids. Clones were sequenced by immunoSEQ multiplex PCR, and TCRdb holds only the in-frame ones, with some missing. The sample carries around 57,000 clones, 80% to 90% recorded once. J is TRBJ2-7 and V is TRBV7-9, with D possibly TRBD2 on 5 matching bases. The sequence came from a man aged 65-85 years with urothelial cancer. The starting material was PBMCs, obtained around atezolizumab (anti-PD-L1) treatment. The CDR3 DNA is TGTGCCAGCAGCTTGGACGGAGGCGCCGAGCAGTACTTC. Protein: CASSLDGGAEQYF.